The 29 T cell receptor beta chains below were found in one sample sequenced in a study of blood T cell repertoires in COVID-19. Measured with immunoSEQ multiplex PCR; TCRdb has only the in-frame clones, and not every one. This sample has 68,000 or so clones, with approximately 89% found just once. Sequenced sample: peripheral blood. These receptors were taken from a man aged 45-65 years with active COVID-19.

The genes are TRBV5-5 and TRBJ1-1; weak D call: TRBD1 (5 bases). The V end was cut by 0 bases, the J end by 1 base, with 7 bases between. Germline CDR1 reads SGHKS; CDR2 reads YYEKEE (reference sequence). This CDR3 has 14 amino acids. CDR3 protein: CASSLATGNTEAFF. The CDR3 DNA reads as TGTGCCAGCAGCTTGGCCACAGGGAACACTGAAGCTTTCTTT.

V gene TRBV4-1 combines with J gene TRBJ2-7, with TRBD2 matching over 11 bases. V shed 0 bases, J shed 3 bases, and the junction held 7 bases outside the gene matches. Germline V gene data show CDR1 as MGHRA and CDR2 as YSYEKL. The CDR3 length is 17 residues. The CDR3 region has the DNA TGCGCCAGCAGCCAAGAAGGTACTAGCGGGGGTCGCTACGAGCAGTACTTC. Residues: CASSQEGTSGGRYEQYF.

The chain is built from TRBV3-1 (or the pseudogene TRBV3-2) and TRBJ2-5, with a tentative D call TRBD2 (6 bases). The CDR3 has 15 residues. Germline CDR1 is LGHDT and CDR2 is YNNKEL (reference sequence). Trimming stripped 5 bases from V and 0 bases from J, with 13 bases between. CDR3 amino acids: CASSKIASDQETQYF. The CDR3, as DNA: TGTGCCAGCAGCAAAATCGCTAGCGACCAAGAGACCCAGTACTTC.

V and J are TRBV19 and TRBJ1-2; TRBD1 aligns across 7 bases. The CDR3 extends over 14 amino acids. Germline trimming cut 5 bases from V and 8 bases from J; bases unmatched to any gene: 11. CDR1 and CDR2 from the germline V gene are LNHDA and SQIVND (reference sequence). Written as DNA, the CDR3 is TGTGCCAGTAGTCCACAGGGGCCTCCGGCCGGCTACACCTTC. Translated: CASSPQGPPAGYTF.

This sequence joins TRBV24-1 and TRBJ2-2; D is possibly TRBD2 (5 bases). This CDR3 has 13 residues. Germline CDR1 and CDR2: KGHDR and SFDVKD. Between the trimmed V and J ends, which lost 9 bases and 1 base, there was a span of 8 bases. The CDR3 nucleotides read TGTGCCACCGGAGGTGTGAACACCGGGGAGCTGTTTTTT. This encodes CATGGVNTGELFF.

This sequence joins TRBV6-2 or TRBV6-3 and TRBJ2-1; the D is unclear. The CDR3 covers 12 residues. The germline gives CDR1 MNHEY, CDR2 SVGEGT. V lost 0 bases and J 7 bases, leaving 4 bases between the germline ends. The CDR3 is CASSYSYNEQFF. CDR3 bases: TGTGCCAGCAGTTACTCGTATAATGAGCAGTTCTTC.

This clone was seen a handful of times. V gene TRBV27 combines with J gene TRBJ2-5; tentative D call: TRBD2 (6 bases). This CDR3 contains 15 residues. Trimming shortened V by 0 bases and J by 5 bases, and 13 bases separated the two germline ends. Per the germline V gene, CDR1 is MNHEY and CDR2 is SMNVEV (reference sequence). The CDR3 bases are TGTGCCAGCAGTTTATCAGTCCTCAGCGGGGAGACCCAGTACTTC. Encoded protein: CASSLSVLSGETQYF.

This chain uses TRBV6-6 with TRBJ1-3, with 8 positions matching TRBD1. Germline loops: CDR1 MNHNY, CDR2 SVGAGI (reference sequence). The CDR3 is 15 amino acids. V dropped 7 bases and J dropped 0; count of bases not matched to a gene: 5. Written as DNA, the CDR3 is TGTGCCAGCATTGTACAGGGGGACTCTGGAAACACCATATATTTT. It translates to CASIVQGDSGNTIYF.

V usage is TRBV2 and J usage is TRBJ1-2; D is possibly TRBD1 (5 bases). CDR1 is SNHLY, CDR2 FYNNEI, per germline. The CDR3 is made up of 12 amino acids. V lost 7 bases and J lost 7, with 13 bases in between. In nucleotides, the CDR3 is TGTGCCAGCATGTCCCCGGGGGGTGGCTACACCTTC. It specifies CASMSPGGGYTF.

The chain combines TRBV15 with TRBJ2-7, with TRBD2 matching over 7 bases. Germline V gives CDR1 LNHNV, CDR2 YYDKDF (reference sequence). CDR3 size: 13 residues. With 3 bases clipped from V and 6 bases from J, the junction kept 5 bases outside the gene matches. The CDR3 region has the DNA TGTGCCACCAGCAGGGGGGGGGTAAGCGAGCAGTACTTC. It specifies CATSRGGVSEQYF.

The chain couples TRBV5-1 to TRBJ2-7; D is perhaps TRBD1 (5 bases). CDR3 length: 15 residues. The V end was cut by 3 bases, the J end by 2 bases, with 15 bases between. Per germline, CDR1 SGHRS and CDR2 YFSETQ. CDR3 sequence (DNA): TGCGCCAGCAGCTACCGACAGCGAATGACCTACGAGCAGTACTTC. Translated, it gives CASSYRQRMTYEQYF.

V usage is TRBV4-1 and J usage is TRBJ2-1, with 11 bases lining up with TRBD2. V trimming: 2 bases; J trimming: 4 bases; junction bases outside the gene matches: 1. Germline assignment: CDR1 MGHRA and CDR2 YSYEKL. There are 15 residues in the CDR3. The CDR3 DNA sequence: TGCGCCAGCAGCCAACCTAGCGGGGGGTACAATGAGCAGTTCTTC. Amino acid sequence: CASSQPSGGYNEQFF.

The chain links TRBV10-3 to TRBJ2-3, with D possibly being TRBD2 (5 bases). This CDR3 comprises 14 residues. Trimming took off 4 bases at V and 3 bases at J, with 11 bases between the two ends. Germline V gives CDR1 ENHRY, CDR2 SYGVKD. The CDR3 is CAISGTSRTDTQYF. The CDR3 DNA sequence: TGTGCCATCAGTGGGACTTCGAGAACAGATACGCAGTATTTT.

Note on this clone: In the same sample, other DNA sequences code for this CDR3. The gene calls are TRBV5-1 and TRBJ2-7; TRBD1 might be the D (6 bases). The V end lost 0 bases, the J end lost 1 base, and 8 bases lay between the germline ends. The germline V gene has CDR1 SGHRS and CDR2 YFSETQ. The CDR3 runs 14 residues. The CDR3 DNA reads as TGCGCCAGCAGCTTGGTAGGGGGTTCCTACGAGCAGTACTTC. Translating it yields CASSLVGGSYEQYF. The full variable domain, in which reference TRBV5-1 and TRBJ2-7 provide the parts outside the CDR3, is KAGVTQTPRYLIKTRGQQVTLSCSPISGHRSVSWYQQTPGQGLQFLFEYFSETQRNKGNFPGRFSGRQFSNSRSEMNVSTLELGDSALYLCASSLVGGSYEQYFGPGTRLTVT.

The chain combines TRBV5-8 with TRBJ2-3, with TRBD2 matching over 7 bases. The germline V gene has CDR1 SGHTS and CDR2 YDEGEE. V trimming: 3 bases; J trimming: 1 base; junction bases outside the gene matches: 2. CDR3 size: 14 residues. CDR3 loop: CASSYSGGTDTQYF. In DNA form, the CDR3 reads TGTGCCAGCAGCTACAGCGGGGGCACAGATACGCAGTATTTT.

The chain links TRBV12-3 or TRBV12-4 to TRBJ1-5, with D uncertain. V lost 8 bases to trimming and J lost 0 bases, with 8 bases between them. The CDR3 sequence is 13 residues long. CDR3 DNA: TGTGCCAGCCGTGAGGGTAGCAATCAGCCCCAGCATTTT. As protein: CASREGSNQPQHF.

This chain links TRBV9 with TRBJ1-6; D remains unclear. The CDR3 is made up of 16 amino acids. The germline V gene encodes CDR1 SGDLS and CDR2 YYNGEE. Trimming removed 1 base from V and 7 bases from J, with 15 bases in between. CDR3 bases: TGTGCCAGCAGCGTATCCGGGGATGCGGGGAATTCACCCCTCCACTTT. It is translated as CASSVSGDAGNSPLHF.

DNA for the CDR3: TGTGCCAGCAGCCAAGGGGTGGGCACCTATGGCTACACCTTC. Its translation is CASSQGVGTYGYTF. The chain couples TRBV7-2 to TRBJ1-2, with D possibly being TRBD1 (5 bases). Germline loops: CDR1 SGHTA, CDR2 FQGNSA. Trimming cost V 5 bases and J 4 bases, with 14 bases left between them. The CDR3 loop spans 14 amino acids.

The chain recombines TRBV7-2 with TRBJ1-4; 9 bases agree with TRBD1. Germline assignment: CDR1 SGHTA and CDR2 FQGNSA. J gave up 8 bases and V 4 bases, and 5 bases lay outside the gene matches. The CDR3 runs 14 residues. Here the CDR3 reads CASSWDREGEKLFF. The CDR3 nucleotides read TGTGCCAGCAGCTGGGACAGGGAAGGCGAAAAACTGTTTTTT.

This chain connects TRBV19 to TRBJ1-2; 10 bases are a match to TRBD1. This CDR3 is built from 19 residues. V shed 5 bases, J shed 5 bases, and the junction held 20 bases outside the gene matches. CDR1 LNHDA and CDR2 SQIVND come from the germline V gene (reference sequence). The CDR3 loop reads CASSLPPPGQGSGKYGYTF. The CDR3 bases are TGTGCCAGTAGTCTGCCACCGCCGGGACAGGGGTCAGGCAAATATGGCTACACCTTC.

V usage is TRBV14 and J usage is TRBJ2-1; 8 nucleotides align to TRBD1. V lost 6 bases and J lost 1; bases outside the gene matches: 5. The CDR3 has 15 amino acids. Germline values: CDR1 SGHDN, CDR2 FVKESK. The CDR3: CASRAGGWSYNEQFF. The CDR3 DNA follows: TGTGCCAGCAGGGCAGGGGGCTGGTCCTACAATGAGCAGTTCTTC.

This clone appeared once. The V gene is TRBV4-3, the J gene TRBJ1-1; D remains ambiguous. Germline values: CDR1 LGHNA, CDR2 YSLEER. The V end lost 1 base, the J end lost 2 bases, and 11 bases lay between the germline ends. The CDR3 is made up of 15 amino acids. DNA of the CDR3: TGCGCCAGCAGCCAAGGCCGACACTCAAACACTGAAGCTTTCTTT. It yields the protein CASSQGRHSNTEAFF.

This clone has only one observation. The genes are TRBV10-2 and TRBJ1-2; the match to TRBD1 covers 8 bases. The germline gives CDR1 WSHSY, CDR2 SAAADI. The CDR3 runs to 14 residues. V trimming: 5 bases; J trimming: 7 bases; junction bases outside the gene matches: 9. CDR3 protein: CASSPDRGWCGYTF. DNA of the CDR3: TGCGCCAGCAGTCCAGACAGGGGATGGTGTGGCTACACCTTC.

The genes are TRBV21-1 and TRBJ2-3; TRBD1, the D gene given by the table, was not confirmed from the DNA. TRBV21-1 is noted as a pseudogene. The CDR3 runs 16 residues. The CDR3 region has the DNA TGTGCCAGCAGCGGAAAGGGGGCGGGAAGCACAGATACGCAGTATTTT. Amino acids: CASSGKGAGSTDTQYF.

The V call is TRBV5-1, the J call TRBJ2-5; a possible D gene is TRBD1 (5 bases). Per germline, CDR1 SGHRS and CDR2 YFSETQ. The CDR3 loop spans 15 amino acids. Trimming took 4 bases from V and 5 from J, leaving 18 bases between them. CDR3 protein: CASSRLQGKGETQYF. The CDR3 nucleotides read TGCGCCAGCAGCCGACTCCAGGGAAAAGGCGAGACCCAGTACTTC.

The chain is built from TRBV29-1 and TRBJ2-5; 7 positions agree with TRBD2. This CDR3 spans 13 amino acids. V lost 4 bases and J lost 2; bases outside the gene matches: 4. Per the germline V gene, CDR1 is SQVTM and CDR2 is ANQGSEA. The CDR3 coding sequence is TGCAGCGTTGCGGGACTAATACAAGAGACCCAGTACTTC. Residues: CSVAGLIQETQYF.

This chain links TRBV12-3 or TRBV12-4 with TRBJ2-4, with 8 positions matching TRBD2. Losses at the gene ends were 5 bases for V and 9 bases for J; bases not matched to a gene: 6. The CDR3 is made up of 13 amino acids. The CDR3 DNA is TGTGCCAGCAGTCCTAGCGGGCTGGGCATTCAGTACTTC. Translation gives CASSPSGLGIQYF.

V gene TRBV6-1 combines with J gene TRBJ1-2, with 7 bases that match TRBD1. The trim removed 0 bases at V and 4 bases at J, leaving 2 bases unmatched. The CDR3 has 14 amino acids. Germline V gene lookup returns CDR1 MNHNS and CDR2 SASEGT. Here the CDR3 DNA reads TGTGCCAGCAGTGAAGCGGGACAGCGCTATGGCTACACCTTC. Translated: CASSEAGQRYGYTF.

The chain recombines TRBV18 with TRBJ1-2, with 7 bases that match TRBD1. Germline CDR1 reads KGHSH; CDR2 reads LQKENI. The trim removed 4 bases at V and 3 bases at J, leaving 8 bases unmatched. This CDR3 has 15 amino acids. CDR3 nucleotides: TGTGCCAGCTCACTCCAAGACAGGGTAGACTATGGCTACACCTTC. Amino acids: CASSLQDRVDYGYTF.